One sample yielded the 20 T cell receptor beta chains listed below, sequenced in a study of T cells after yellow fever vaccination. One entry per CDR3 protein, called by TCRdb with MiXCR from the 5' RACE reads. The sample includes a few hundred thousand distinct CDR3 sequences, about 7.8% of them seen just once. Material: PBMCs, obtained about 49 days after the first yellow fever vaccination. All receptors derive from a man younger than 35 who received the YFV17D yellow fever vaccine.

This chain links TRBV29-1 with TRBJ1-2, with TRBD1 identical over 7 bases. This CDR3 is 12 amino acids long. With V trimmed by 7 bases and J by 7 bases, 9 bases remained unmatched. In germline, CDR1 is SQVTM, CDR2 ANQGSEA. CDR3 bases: TGCAGCGCGATACCCGGGACAGCTGGCTACACCTTC. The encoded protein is CSAIPGTAGYTF.

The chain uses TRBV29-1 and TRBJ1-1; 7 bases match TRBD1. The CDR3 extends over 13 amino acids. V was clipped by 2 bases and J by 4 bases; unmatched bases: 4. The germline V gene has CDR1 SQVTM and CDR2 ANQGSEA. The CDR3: CSVELQGGTEAFF. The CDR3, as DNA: TGCAGCGTTGAATTGCAGGGGGGCACTGAAGCTTTCTTT.

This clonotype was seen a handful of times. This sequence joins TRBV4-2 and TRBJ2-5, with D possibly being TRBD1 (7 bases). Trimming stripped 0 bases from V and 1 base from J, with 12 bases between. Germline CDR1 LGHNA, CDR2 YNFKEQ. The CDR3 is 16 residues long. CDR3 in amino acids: CASSQEEGAIQETQYF. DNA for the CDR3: TGTGCCAGCAGCCAAGAGGAGGGGGCCATCCAAGAGACCCAGTACTTC.

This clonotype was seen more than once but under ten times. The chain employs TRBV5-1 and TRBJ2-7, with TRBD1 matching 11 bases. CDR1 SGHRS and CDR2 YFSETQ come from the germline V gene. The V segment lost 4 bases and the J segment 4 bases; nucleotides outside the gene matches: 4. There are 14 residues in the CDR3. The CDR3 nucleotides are TGCGCCAGCAGCCGGACAGGGGGCGGGTACGAGCAGTACGTC. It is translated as CASSRTGGGYEQYV.

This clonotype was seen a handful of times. Here the CDR3 DNA reads TGTGCCAGCAGTCAGAATTTCCAAGAGACCCAGTACTTC. This translates into CASSQNFQETQYF. The gene calls are TRBV2 and TRBJ2-5; D unclear. The germline CDR1 and CDR2 sequences are SNHLY and FYNNEI. This CDR3 has 13 amino acids. V shed 5 bases and J shed 1 base, with 8 bases lying between them.

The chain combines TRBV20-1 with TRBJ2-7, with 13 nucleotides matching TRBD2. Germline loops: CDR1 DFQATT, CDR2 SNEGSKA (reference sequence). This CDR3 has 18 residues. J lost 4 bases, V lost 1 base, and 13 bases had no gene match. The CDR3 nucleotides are TGCAGTGCTAGAGGAACAGCTCCCAGGACTAGCGGGGGTTACGAGCAGTACGTC. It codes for CSARGTAPRTSGGYEQYV.

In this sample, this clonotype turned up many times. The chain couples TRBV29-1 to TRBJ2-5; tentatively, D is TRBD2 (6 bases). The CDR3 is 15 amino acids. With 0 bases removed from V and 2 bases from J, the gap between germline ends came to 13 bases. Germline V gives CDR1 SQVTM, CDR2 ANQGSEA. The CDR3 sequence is CSVEDRRTTQETQYF. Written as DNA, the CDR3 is TGCAGCGTTGAAGATAGAAGGACTACACAAGAGACCCAGTACTTC.

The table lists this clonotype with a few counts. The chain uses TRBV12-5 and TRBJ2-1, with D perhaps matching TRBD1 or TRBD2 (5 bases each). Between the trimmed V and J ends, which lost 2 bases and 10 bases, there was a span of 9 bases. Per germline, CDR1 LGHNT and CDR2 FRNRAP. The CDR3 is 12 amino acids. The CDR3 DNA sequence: TGTGCTAGTGGTTTGTACGGGGCCGAGCAGTTCTTC. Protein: CASGLYGAEQFF.

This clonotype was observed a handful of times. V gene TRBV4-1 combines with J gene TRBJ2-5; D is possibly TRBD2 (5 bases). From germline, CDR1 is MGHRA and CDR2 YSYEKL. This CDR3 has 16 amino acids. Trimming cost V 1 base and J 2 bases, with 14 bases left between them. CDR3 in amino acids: CASSQVGGPAQETQYF. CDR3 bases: TGCGCCAGCAGCCAAGTTGGCGGGCCAGCTCAAGAGACCCAGTACTTC.

The CDR3: CASSLGLGSGSYQETQYF. The CDR3 DNA reads as TGTGCCAGTAGTCTTGGGTTGGGGTCCGGCTCTTACCAAGAGACCCAGTACTTC. The J gene is TRBJ2-5, the V gene TRBV19; D remains ambiguous. The CDR3 is 18 amino acids. Trimming removed 5 bases from V and 0 bases from J, with 22 bases in between. Germline CDR1 and CDR2: LNHDA and SQIVND (reference sequence).

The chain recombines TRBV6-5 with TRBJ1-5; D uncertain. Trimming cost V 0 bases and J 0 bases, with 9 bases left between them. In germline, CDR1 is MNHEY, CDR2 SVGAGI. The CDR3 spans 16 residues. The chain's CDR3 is CASSYSPEYSNQPQHF. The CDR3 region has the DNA TGTGCCAGCAGTTACTCTCCTGAATATAGCAATCAGCCCCAGCATTTT.

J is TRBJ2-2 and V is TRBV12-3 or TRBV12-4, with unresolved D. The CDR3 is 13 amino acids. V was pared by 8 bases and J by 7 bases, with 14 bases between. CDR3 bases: TGTGCCAGCTGTACCATTGGTGACGGGGAGCTGTTTTTT. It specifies CASCTIGDGELFF.

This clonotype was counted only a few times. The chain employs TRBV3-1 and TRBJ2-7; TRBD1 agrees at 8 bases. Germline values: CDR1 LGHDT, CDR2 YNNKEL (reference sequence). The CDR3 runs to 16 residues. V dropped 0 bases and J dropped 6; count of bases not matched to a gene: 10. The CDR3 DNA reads TGTGCCAGCAGCCAAGATCAGCAGGGGGCCCTCATCGAGCAGTACTTC. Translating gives CASSQDQQGALIEQYF.

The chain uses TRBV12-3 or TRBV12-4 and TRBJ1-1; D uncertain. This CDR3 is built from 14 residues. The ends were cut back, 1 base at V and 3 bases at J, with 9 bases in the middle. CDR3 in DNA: TGTGCCAGCAGTTTAGAAGGCAGCTACACTGAAGCTTTCTTT. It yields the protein CASSLEGSYTEAFF.

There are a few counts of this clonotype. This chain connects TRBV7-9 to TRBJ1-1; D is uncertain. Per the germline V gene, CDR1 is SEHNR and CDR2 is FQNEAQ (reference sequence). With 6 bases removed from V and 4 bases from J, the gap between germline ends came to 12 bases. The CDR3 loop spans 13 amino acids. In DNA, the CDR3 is TGTGCCAGCAGGTTTGGGTTGGGCACTGAAGCTTTCTTT. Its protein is CASRFGLGTEAFF.

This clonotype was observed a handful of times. The CDR3 sequence is CATSDSQGADEAFF. The CDR3 DNA is TGTGCCACCAGTGATTCACAGGGGGCGGATGAAGCTTTCTTT. The genes are TRBV24-1 and TRBJ1-1; 9 nucleotides agree with TRBD1. The CDR3 runs to 14 residues. Germline V gene sequence: CDR1 KGHDR, CDR2 SFDVKD. After removal of 2 bases from V and 7 bases from J, the junction contained 4 bases not matched to a gene.

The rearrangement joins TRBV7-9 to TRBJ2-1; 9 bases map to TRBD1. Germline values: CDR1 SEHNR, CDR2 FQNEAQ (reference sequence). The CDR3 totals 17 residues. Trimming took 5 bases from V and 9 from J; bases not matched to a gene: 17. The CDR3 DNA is TGTGCCAGCAGCCCCGAGTTCGGGACAGGGTTTAAGGGTGAGCAGTTCTTC. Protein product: CASSPEFGTGFKGEQFF.

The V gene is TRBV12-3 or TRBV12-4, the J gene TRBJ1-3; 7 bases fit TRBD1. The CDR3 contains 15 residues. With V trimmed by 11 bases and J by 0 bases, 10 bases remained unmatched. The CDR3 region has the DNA TGTGCCTTCTGCGACAGGGACTACTCTGGAAACACCATATATTTT. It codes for CAFCDRDYSGNTIYF.

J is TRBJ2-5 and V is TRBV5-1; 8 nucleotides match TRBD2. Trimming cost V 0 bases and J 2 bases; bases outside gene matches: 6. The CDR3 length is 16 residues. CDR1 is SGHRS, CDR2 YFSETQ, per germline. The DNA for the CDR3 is TGCGCCAGCAGCTTGGATTTGCTAGCGGGTCAAGAGACCCAGTACTTC. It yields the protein CASSLDLLAGQETQYF.

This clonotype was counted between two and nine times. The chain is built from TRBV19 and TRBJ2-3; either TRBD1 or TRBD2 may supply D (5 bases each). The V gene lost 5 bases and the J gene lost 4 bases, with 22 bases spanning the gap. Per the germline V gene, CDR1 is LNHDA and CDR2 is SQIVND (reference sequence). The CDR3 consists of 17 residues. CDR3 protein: CASSPRFLGVGPDTQYF. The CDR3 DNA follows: TGTGCCAGTAGTCCCCGGTTTCTGGGGGTGGGTCCAGATACGCAGTATTTT.